Listed below are T cell receptor beta chains from one sample, sequenced in a study of T cell responses to AZD1222 COVID-19 vaccine. Sequenced by immunoSEQ multiplex PCR; TCRdb stores in-frame clones only, minus some. The sample lists just over 90,000 clones, roughly nine tenths occurring once. Material: peripheral blood, obtained 28 days after the second AZD1222 dose. These receptors all stem from an adult who received the AZD1222 COVID-19 vaccine. Each CDR3 is given with its conserved first and last residue. Fields, in order: V gene, D gene, CDR3 length, J gene, clone size, CDR3 DNA, CDR3 protein. D genes are given only for firm matches. Size values are once, few and many counts, or a class for expanded clones, and some rows have none.

v_call: TRBV5-1; d_call: TRBD2; cdr3_length: 16; j_call: TRBJ2-7; clone_size: -; cdr3_nt: TGCGCCAGCAGCCCCCGGACTAGCGGGGAATTCTACGAGCAGTACTTC; cdr3_aa: CASSPRTSGEFYEQYF
v_call: TRBV5-6; d_call: -; cdr3_length: 12; j_call: TRBJ2-7; clone_size: once; cdr3_nt: TGTGCCAGCAGCCTATGGACTAATGAGCAGTACTTC; cdr3_aa: CASSLWTNEQYF
v_call: TRBV7-2; d_call: -; cdr3_length: 14; j_call: TRBJ1-4; clone_size: -; cdr3_nt: TGTGCCAGCAGCTCCCCGGGGGAAGGCGAAAAACTGTTTTTT; cdr3_aa: CASSSPGEGEKLFF
v_call: TRBV11-3; d_call: -; cdr3_length: 15; j_call: TRBJ1-5; clone_size: -; cdr3_nt: TGTGCCAGCAGCCCCGCCTGGGGTGGCAATCAGCCCCAGCATTTT; cdr3_aa: CASSPAWGGNQPQHF
v_call: TRBV6-1; d_call: -; cdr3_length: 16; j_call: TRBJ2-5; clone_size: -; cdr3_nt: TGTGCCAGCAGTGAAGCGGATATCAAGGGAGAAGAGACCCAGTACTTC; cdr3_aa: CASSEADIKGEETQYF
v_call: TRBV5-1; d_call: -; cdr3_length: 14; j_call: TRBJ1-1; clone_size: -; cdr3_nt: TGCGCCAGCAGCTTGGCCGTGGCGGAAGGTGTAGCTTTCTTT; cdr3_aa: CASSLAVAEGVAFF
v_call: TRBV6-5; d_call: -; cdr3_length: 14; j_call: TRBJ1-1; clone_size: -; cdr3_nt: TGTGCCAGCAGTTACTCAACGGGGAACACTGAAGCTTTCTTT; cdr3_aa: CASSYSTGNTEAFF
v_call: TRBV6-5; d_call: TRBD1; cdr3_length: 12; j_call: TRBJ1-2; clone_size: -; cdr3_nt: TGTGCCAGCAGCGACAGGGGAGGCGGCTACACCTTC; cdr3_aa: CASSDRGGGYTF
v_call: TRBV6-5; d_call: TRBD1; cdr3_length: 12; j_call: TRBJ1-1; clone_size: -; cdr3_nt: TGTGCCAGTACAGGGGGTGGTACTGAAGCTTTCTTT; cdr3_aa: CASTGGGTEAFF
v_call: TRBV5-1; d_call: -; cdr3_length: 16; j_call: TRBJ1-1; clone_size: -; cdr3_nt: TGCGCCAGCAGCTCCATCTCCCCGACAGCGAACACTGAAGCTTTCTTT; cdr3_aa: CASSSISPTANTEAFF
v_call: TRBV9; d_call: -; cdr3_length: 15; j_call: TRBJ1-5; clone_size: -; cdr3_nt: TGTGCCAGCAGCGTAGGCTGGGAGAGCAATCAGCCCCAGCATTTT; cdr3_aa: CASSVGWESNQPQHF
v_call: TRBV18; d_call: -; cdr3_length: 13; j_call: TRBJ2-5; clone_size: -; cdr3_nt: TGTGCCAGCTCACCGGGGCGGAGAGAGACCCAGTACTTC; cdr3_aa: CASSPGRRETQYF
v_call: TRBV30; d_call: TRBD2; cdr3_length: 15; j_call: TRBJ2-2; clone_size: -; cdr3_nt: TGTGCCTGGAGTACTAGCGCGCCTGGCACCGGGGAGCTGTTTTTT; cdr3_aa: CAWSTSAPGTGELFF
v_call: TRBV19; d_call: TRBD2; cdr3_length: 16; j_call: TRBJ2-3; clone_size: once; cdr3_nt: TGTGCCAGTAATTGGAGACTAGCGGGGAGCACAGATACGCAGTATTTT; cdr3_aa: CASNWRLAGSTDTQYF
v_call: TRBV7-9; d_call: -; cdr3_length: 16; j_call: TRBJ1-2; clone_size: -; cdr3_nt: TGTGCCAGCAGCTTGCCCCCCACGACGGTTAACTATGGCTACACCTTC; cdr3_aa: CASSLPPTTVNYGYTF
v_call: TRBV7-2; d_call: TRBD1; cdr3_length: 15; j_call: TRBJ1-1; clone_size: -; cdr3_nt: TGTGCCAGCAGCTGGGACAGGGGAGCGAACACTGAAGCTTTCTTT; cdr3_aa: CASSWDRGANTEAFF
v_call: TRBV5-1; d_call: -; cdr3_length: 14; j_call: TRBJ1-2; clone_size: -; cdr3_nt: TGCGCCAGCAGCTTGGACACTCCTAACTATGGCTACACCTTC; cdr3_aa: CASSLDTPNYGYTF
v_call: TRBV5-1; d_call: -; cdr3_length: 15; j_call: TRBJ2-2; clone_size: -; cdr3_nt: TGCGCCAGCAGCTTGACGCCGACAAAGGACTCCGAGCTGTTTTTT; cdr3_aa: CASSLTPTKDSELFF
v_call: TRBV11-1; d_call: -; cdr3_length: 15; j_call: TRBJ1-1; clone_size: -; cdr3_nt: TGTGCCAGCAGCCCAACCAGGGGAGGGGGCACTGAAGCTTTCTTT; cdr3_aa: CASSPTRGGGTEAFF
v_call: TRBV19; d_call: -; cdr3_length: 16; j_call: TRBJ2-7; clone_size: few; cdr3_nt: TGTGCCAGTAGTCAAGGGTATGCAGCCCTCCCTATCGAGCAGTACTTC; cdr3_aa: CASSQGYAALPIEQYF
v_call: TRBV10-1; d_call: -; cdr3_length: 14; j_call: TRBJ1-3; clone_size: -; cdr3_nt: TGCGCCAGCAGTCCGGGGCTCTCTGGAAACACCATATATTTT; cdr3_aa: CASSPGLSGNTIYF
v_call: TRBV4-3; d_call: -; cdr3_length: 13; j_call: TRBJ1-1; clone_size: -; cdr3_nt: TGCGCCAGCAGCCTGTCGGCCCCGGGGGAAGCTTTCTTT; cdr3_aa: CASSLSAPGEAFF
v_call: TRBV27; d_call: -; cdr3_length: 17; j_call: TRBJ1-2; clone_size: few; cdr3_nt: TGTGCCAGCAGTTTACGGGCCGACCCGAGTACGAGTGGTGGCTACACCTTC; cdr3_aa: CASSLRADPSTSGGYTF
v_call: TRBV19; d_call: -; cdr3_length: 15; j_call: TRBJ1-6; clone_size: few; cdr3_nt: TGTGCCAGTCAACAGGGAGGAAATTATAATTCACCCCTCCACTTT; cdr3_aa: CASQQGGNYNSPLHF
v_call: TRBV6-6; d_call: -; cdr3_length: 14; j_call: TRBJ2-1; clone_size: -; cdr3_nt: TGTGCCAGCAGTTACTCGCGAGTTTACAATGAGCAGTTCTTC; cdr3_aa: CASSYSRVYNEQFF
v_call: TRBV30; d_call: TRBD1; cdr3_length: 15; j_call: TRBJ2-1; clone_size: once; cdr3_nt: TGTGCCTGGAGTCGATCCCGCCAGGGGGCTTATGAGCAGTTCTTC; cdr3_aa: CAWSRSRQGAYEQFF
v_call: TRBV6-5; d_call: -; cdr3_length: 16; j_call: TRBJ1-1; clone_size: -; cdr3_nt: TGTGCCAGCAGTTACCCGAAACGACAGGTGAACACTGAAGCTTTCTTT; cdr3_aa: CASSYPKRQVNTEAFF
v_call: TRBV7-8; d_call: -; cdr3_length: 18; j_call: TRBJ2-1; clone_size: -; cdr3_nt: TGTGCCAGCAGCTTAGGGGTGGTCCGGGACCTTCGCTACAATGAGCAGTTCTTC; cdr3_aa: CASSLGVVRDLRYNEQFF
v_call: TRBV6-1; d_call: TRBD2; cdr3_length: 15; j_call: TRBJ2-7; clone_size: -; cdr3_nt: TGTGCCAGCAGTGATGGGTCTGCGGGAGCGGGTGAGCAGTACTTC; cdr3_aa: CASSDGSAGAGEQYF
v_call: TRBV5-1; d_call: -; cdr3_length: 15; j_call: TRBJ1-1; clone_size: -; cdr3_nt: TGCGCCAGCAGCGCCATGACAGGTGCGAAAACTGAAGCTTTCTTT; cdr3_aa: CASSAMTGAKTEAFF
v_call: TRBV6-4; d_call: TRBD2; cdr3_length: 16; j_call: TRBJ2-5; clone_size: -; cdr3_nt: TGTGCCAGCAGCCCAGCCAGCGGGGGGGGGCAAGAGACCCAGTACTTC; cdr3_aa: CASSPASGGGQETQYF
v_call: TRBV6-5; d_call: TRBD1; cdr3_length: 12; j_call: TRBJ1-1; clone_size: -; cdr3_nt: TGTGCCAGCATGGGGGACAGGCGTAAAGCTTTCTTT; cdr3_aa: CASMGDRRKAFF
v_call: TRBV5-1; d_call: -; cdr3_length: 16; j_call: TRBJ2-1; clone_size: -; cdr3_nt: TGCGCCAGCAGCTTGGTCCAAGTGGCAGGGCGACATGAGCAGTTCTTC; cdr3_aa: CASSLVQVAGRHEQFF
v_call: TRBV5-4; d_call: -; cdr3_length: 15; j_call: TRBJ1-3; clone_size: -; cdr3_nt: TGTGCCAGCAGCTCATCGGCCAGTAGGGGAAACACCATATATTTT; cdr3_aa: CASSSSASRGNTIYF
v_call: TRBV6-4; d_call: TRBD2; cdr3_length: 15; j_call: TRBJ2-5; clone_size: -; cdr3_nt: TGTGCCAGCAGTGAGTCGCCTAGCGGAGAAGAGACCCAGTACTTC; cdr3_aa: CASSESPSGEETQYF
v_call: TRBV4-3; d_call: -; cdr3_length: 13; j_call: TRBJ1-1; clone_size: -; cdr3_nt: TGCGCCAGCAGCCAAGATTTGTCCACTGAAGCTTTCTTT; cdr3_aa: CASSQDLSTEAFF
v_call: TRBV29-1; d_call: -; cdr3_length: 14; j_call: TRBJ2-1; clone_size: -; cdr3_nt: TGCAGCGCAAAACGCGGCGAGTCCTACAATGAGCAGTTCTTC; cdr3_aa: CSAKRGESYNEQFF
v_call: TRBV7-9; d_call: -; cdr3_length: 12; j_call: TRBJ2-1; clone_size: -; cdr3_nt: TGTGCCAGCAGCCCTGGTGGAAATGAGCAGTTCTTC; cdr3_aa: CASSPGGNEQFF
v_call: TRBV13; d_call: -; cdr3_length: 17; j_call: TRBJ2-1; clone_size: -; cdr3_nt: TGTGCCAGCAGCTTAAACGGAGGGGGGGCTCGGTACAATGAGCAGTTCTTC; cdr3_aa: CASSLNGGGARYNEQFF
v_call: TRBV12-5; d_call: TRBD2; cdr3_length: 21; j_call: TRBJ2-2; clone_size: -; cdr3_nt: TGTGCTAGTGGGCGCTCCCGGGGGACTAGCGGGACAGAAGCGAACACCGGGGAGCTGTTTTTT; cdr3_aa: CASGRSRGTSGTEANTGELFF
v_call: TRBV5-1; d_call: -; cdr3_length: 13; j_call: TRBJ2-3; clone_size: once; cdr3_nt: TGCGCCAGCAGCTTGTTAAGAGGAGATACGCAGTATTTT; cdr3_aa: CASSLLRGDTQYF
v_call: TRBV7-9; d_call: TRBD1; cdr3_length: 16; j_call: TRBJ2-7; clone_size: -; cdr3_nt: TGTGCCAGCAGCCGCGAAAGGGACAGGGAGTACTACGAGCAGTACTTC; cdr3_aa: CASSRERDREYYEQYF
v_call: TRBV5-1; d_call: -; cdr3_length: 14; j_call: TRBJ2-6; clone_size: -; cdr3_nt: TGCGCCAGCAGCCAGGTGGCTGGGGCCAACGTCCTGACTTTC; cdr3_aa: CASSQVAGANVLTF
v_call: TRBV2; d_call: TRBD2; cdr3_length: 14; j_call: TRBJ2-1; clone_size: -; cdr3_nt: TGTGCCAGCAGCGCCGGGACTAGCTCCAATGAGCAGTTCTTC; cdr3_aa: CASSAGTSSNEQFF
v_call: TRBV9; d_call: TRBD1; cdr3_length: 13; j_call: TRBJ1-5; clone_size: -; cdr3_nt: TGTGCCAGCAGCGTGGGGGGACAGCAGCCCCAGCATTTT; cdr3_aa: CASSVGGQQPQHF
v_call: TRBV19; d_call: -; cdr3_length: 13; j_call: TRBJ1-1; clone_size: few; cdr3_nt: TGTGCCAGTAGAGACACGGGGTGGACTGAAGCTTTCTTT; cdr3_aa: CASRDTGWTEAFF